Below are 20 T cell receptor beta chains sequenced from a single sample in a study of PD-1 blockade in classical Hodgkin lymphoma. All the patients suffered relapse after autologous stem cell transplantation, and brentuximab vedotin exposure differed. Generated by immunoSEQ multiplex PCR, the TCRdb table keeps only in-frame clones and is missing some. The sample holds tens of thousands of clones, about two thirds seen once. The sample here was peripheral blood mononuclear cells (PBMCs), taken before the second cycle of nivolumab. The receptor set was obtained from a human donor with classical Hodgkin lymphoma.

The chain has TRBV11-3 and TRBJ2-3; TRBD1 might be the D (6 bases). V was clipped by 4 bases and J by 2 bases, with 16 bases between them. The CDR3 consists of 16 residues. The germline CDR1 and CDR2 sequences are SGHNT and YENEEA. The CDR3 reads CASSWKEQGTTDTQYF. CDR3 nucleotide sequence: TGTGCCAGCAGCTGGAAAGAACAGGGTACCACAGATACGCAGTATTTT. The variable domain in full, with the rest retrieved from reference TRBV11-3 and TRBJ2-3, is EAGVVQSPRYKIIEKKQPVAFWCNPISGHNTLYWYLQNLGQGPELLIRYENEEAVDDSQLPKDRFSAERLKGVDSTLKIQPAELGDSAVYLCASSWKEQGTTDTQYFGPGTRLTVL.

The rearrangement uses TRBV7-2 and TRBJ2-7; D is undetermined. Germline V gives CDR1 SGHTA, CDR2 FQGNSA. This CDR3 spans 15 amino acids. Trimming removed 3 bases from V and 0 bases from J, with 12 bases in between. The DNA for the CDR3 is TGTGCCAGCAGCTTGGCTCAGGTGCCCTCCTACGAGCAGTACTTC. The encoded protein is CASSLAQVPSYEQYF. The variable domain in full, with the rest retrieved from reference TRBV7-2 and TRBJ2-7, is GAGVSQSPSNKVTEKGKDVELRCDPISGHTALYWYRQSLGQGLEFLIYFQGNSAPDKSGLPSDRFSAERTGGSVSTLTIQRTQQEDSAVYLCASSLAQVPSYEQYFGPGTRLTVT.

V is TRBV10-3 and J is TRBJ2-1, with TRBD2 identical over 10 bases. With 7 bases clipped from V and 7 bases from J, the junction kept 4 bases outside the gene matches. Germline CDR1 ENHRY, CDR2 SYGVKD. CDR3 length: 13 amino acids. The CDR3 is CAITSGSGNEQFF. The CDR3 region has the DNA TGTGCCATCACTAGCGGGAGCGGAAATGAGCAGTTCTTC.

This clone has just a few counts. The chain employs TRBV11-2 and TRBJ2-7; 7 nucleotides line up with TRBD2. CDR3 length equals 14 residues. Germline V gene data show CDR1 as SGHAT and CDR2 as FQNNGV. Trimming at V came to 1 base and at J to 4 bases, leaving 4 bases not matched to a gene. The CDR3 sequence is CASSLGGSLYEQYF. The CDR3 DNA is TGTGCCAGCAGCTTAGGCGGGAGCTTGTACGAGCAGTACTTC.

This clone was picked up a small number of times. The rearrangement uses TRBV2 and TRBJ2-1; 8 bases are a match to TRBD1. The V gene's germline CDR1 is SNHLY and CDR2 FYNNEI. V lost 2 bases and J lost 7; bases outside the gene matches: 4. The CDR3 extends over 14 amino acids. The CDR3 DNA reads TGTGCCAGCAGTGAACAGGGGGCAGGGAATGAGCAGTTCTTC. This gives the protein CASSEQGAGNEQFF.

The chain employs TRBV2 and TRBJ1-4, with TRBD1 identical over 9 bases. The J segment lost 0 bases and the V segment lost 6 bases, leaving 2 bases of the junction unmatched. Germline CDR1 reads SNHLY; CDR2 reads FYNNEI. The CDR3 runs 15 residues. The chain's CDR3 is CASRDRGATNEKLFF. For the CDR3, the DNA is TGTGCCAGCAGGGACAGGGGAGCAACTAATGAAAAACTGTTTTTT.

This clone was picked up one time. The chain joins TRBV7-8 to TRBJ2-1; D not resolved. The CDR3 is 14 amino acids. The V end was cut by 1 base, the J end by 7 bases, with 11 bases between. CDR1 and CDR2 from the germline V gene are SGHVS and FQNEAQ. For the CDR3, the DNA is TGTGCCAGCAGCTTAGGAGGCCCGCGAAATGAGCAGTTCTTC. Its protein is CASSLGGPRNEQFF.

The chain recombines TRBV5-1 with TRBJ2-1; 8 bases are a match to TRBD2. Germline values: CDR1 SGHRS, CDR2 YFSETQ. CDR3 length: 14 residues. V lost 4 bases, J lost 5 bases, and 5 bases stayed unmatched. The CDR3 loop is CASSIGGANNEQFF. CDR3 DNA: TGCGCCAGCAGCATCGGGGGGGCCAACAATGAGCAGTTCTTC.

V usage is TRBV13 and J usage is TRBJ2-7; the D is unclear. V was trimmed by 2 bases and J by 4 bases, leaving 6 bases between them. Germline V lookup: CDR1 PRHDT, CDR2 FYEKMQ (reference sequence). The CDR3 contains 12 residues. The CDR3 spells CASSLNSYEQYF. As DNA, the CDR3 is TGTGCCAGCAGCTTAAACTCTTACGAGCAGTACTTC.

The CDR3 DNA sequence: TGTGCCAGCAGTGAATTCGGGGGGCGCCTGGATTCACCCCTCCACTTT. This codes for CASSEFGGRLDSPLHF. V usage is TRBV6-1 and J usage is TRBJ1-6; TRBD1 is a possible D gene (6 bases). Trimming cost V 2 bases and J 8 bases, with 16 bases left between them. Germline CDR1 MNHNS, CDR2 SASEGT. CDR3 size: 16 residues.

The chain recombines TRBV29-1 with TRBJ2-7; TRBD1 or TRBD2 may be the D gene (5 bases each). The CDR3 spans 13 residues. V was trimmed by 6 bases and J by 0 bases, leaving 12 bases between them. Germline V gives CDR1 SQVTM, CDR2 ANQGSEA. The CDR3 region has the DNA TGCAGCGTGTTGCTGGGACCCTCCTACGAGCAGTACTTC. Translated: CSVLLGPSYEQYF.

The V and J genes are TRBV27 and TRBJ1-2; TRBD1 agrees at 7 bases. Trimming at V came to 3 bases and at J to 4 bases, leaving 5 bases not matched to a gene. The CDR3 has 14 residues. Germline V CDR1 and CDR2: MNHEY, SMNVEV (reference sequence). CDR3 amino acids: CASSLRDSRYGYTF. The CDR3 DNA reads TGTGCCAGCAGTTTGAGGGACAGCCGCTATGGCTACACCTTC.

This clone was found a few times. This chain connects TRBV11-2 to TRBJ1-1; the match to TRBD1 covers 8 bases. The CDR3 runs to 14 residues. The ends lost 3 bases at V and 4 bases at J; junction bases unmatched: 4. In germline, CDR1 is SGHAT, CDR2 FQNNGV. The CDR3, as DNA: TGTGCCAGCAGCTTTGACAGGGGAAGCACTGAAGCTTTCTTT. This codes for CASSFDRGSTEAFF.

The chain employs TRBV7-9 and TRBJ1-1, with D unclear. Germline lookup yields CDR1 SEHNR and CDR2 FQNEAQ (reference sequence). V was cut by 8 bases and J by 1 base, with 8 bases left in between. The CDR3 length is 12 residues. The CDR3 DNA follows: TGTGCCAGCCTCCGGGAGAACACTGAAGCTTTCTTT. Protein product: CASLRENTEAFF.

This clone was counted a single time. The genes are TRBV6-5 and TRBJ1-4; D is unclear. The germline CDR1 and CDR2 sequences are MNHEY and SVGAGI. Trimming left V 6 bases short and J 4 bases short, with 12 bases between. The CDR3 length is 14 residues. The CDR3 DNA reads TGTGCCAGCAGGTTCCGGGCCGGTAATGAAAAACTGTTTTTT. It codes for CASRFRAGNEKLFF.

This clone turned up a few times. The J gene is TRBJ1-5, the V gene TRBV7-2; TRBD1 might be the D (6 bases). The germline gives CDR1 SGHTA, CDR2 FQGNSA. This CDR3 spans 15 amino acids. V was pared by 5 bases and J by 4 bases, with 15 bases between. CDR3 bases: TGTGCCAGCAGCCCCGGGGGGGCGCGAAATCAGCCCCAGCATTTT. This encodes CASSPGGARNQPQHF. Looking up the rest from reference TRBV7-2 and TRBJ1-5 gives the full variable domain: GAGVSQSPSNKVTEKGKDVELRCDPISGHTALYWYRQSLGQGLEFLIYFQGNSAPDKSGLPSDRFSAERTGGSVSTLTIQRTQQEDSAVYLCASSPGGARNQPQHFGDGTRLSIL.

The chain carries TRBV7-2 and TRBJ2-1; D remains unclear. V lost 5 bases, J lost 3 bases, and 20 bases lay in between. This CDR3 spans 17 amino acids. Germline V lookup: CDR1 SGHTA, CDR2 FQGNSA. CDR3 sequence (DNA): TGTGCCAGCAGCCAGAATCCGTCCGGATCCTTCTACAATGAGCAGTTCTTC. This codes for CASSQNPSGSFYNEQFF.

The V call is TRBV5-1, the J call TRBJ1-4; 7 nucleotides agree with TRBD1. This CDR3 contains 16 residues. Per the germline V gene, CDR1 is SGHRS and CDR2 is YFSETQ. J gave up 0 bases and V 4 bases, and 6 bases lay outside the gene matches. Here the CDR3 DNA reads TGCGCCAGCAGCCTGGGACAGCCTGCAACTAATGAAAAACTGTTTTTT. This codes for CASSLGQPATNEKLFF.

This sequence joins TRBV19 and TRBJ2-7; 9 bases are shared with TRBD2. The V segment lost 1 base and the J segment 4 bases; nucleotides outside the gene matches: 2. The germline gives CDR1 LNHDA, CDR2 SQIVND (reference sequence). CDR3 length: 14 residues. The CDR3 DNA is TGTGCCAGTAGTATAGGGCTAGCGGGATACGAGCAGTACTTC. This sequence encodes CASSIGLAGYEQYF.

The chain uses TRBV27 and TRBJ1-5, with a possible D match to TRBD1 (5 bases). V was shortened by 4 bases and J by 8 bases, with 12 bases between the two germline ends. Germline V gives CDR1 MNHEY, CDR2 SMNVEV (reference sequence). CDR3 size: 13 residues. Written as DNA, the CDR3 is TGTGCCAGCAGTTGGGTGGGGGGGGAGCCCCAGCATTTT. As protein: CASSWVGGEPQHF.